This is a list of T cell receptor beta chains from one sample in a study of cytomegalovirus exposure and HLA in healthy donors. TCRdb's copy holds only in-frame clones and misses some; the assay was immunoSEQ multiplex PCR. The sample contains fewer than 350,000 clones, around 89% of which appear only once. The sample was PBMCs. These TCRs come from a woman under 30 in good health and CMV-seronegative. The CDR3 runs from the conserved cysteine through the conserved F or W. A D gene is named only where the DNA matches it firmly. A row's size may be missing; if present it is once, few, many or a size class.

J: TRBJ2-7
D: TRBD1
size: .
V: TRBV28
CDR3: CASRPQGVRYEQYF
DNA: TGTGCCAGCAGACCTCAGGGGGTTCGTTACGAGCAGTACTTC

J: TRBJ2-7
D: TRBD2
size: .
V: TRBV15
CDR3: CATSSISGSSSYEQYF
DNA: TGTGCCACCAGCAGCATTAGCGGGAGTAGTTCCTACGAGCAGTACTTC

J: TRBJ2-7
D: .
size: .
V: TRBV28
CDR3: CASSLDQRSSYEQYF
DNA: TGTGCCAGCAGTTTGGATCAGCGGAGCTCCTACGAGCAGTACTTC

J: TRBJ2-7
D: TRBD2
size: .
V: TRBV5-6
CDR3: CASSLGGLAGPEQYF
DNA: TGTGCCAGCAGCTTGGGGGGACTAGCGGGACCCGAGCAGTACTTC

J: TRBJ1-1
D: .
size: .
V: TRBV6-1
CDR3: CASSESRRTEAFF
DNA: TGTGCCAGCAGTGAGAGTAGGAGAACTGAAGCTTTCTTT

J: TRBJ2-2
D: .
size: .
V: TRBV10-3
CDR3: CAISEPGFNTGELFF
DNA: TGTGCCATCAGTGAGCCCGGGTTCAACACCGGGGAGCTGTTTTTT

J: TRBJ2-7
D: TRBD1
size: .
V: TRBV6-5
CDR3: CASSQGTAYPYEQYF
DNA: TGTGCCAGCAGCCAAGGGACAGCTTACCCCTACGAGCAGTACTTC

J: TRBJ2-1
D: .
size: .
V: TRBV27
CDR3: CATIAAVSSYNEQFF
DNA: TGTGCCACCATTGCGGCAGTGAGCTCCTACAATGAGCAGTTCTTC

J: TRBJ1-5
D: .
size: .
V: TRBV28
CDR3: CASRWGVGSNQPQHF
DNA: TGTGCCAGCAGATGGGGGGTAGGAAGCAATCAGCCCCAGCATTTT

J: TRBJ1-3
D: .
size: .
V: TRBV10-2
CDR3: CASTKEVSGNTIYF
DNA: TGCGCCAGCACGAAGGAGGTCTCTGGAAACACCATATATTTT

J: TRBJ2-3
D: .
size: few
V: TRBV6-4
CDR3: CASSDSGDGDTQYF
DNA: TGTGCCAGCAGTGACTCGGGTGACGGGGATACGCAGTATTTT

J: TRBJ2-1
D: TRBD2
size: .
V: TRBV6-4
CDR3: CASSDSAGGHEQFF
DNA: TGTGCCAGCAGTGACTCAGCGGGAGGACATGAGCAGTTCTTC

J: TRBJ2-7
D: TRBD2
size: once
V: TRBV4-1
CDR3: CASSQVPASGGREQYF
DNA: TGCGCCAGCAGCCAAGTGCCTGCTAGCGGAGGCCGAGAGCAGTACTTC

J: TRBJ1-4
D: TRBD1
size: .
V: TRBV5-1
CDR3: CASSLAHPGLVGGQNEKLFF
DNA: TGCGCCAGCAGCTTGGCTCACCCCGGCCTGGTAGGGGGACAGAACGAAAAACTGTTTTTT

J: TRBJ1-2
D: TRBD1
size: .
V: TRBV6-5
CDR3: CASSYATPGQGRGYTF
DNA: TGTGCCAGCAGCTACGCCACCCCTGGACAGGGCAGGGGCTACACCTTC

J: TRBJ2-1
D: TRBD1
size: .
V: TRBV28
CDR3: CASSPHTGGLNNEQFF
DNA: TGTGCCAGCAGTCCCCATACAGGGGGATTAAACAATGAGCAGTTCTTC

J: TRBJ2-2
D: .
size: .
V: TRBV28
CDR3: CASSLLQAAGELFF
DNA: TGTGCCAGCAGTTTACTACAGGCGGCCGGGGAGCTGTTTTTT

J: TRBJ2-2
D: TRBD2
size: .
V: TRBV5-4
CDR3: CASSLGGLAGAGELFF
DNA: TGTGCCAGCAGCTTGGGCGGGCTAGCGGGAGCCGGGGAGCTGTTTTTT

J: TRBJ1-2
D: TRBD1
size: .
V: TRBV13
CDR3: CASSVGQNYGYTF
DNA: TGTGCCAGCAGCGTGGGACAGAACTATGGCTACACCTTC

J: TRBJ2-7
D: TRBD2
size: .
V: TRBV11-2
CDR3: CASSRDLREAYLF
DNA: TGTGCCAGCAGCCGAGACTTGCGGGAGGCCTACCTCTTC

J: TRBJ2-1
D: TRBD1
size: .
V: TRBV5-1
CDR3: CASSLGAGGWDEQFF
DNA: TGCGCCAGCAGCTTGGGGGCAGGGGGATGGGATGAGCAGTTCTTC

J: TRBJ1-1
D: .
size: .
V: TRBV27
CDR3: CASAVRGARNTEAFF
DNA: TGTGCCAGCGCAGTCCGGGGGGCGAGGAACACTGAAGCTTTCTTT

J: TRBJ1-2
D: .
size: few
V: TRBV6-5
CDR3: CASSYSSVNYGYTF
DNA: TGTGCCAGCAGTTACTCGTCAGTTAACTATGGCTACACCTTC

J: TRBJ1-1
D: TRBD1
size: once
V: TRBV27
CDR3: CASSTQGVGDTEAFF
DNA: TGTGCCAGCAGTACTCAGGGGGTTGGGGACACTGAAGCTTTCTTT

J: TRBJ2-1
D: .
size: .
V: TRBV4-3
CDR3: CASSQDLANEQFF
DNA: TGCGCCAGCAGCCAAGATCTGGCTAATGAGCAGTTCTTC

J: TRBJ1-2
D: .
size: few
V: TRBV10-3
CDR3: CAISETGYGYTF
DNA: TGTGCCATCAGTGAGACAGGCTATGGCTACACCTTC

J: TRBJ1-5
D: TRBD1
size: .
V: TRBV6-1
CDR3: CASSPTGGGNQPQHF
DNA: TGTGCCAGCAGCCCCACAGGGGGTGGAAATCAGCCCCAGCATTTT

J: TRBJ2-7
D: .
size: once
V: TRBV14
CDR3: CASSHNRDYEQYF
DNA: TGTGCCAGCAGCCACAACAGGGATTACGAGCAGTACTTC

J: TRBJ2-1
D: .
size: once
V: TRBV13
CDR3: CASSTGPLRGYNEQFF
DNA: TGTGCCAGCAGCACCGGTCCCCTTAGGGGGTACAATGAGCAGTTCTTC

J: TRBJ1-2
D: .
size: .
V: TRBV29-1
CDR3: CSAGLGGSGYTF
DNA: TGCAGCGCCGGATTAGGGGGATCTGGCTACACCTTC

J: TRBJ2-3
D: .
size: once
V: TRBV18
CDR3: CASSPPSGRADTQYF
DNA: TGTGCCAGCTCACCACCATCTGGTCGGGCAGATACGCAGTATTTT

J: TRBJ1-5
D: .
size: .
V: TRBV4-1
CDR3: CASSQTGSLLRPQHF
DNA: TGCGCCAGCAGCCAAACGGGTAGTCTCCTACGGCCCCAGCATTTT

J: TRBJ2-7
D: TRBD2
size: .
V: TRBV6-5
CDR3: CASSYSGGLPTYEQYF
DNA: TGTGCCAGCAGTTACTCCGGGGGACTACCTACCTACGAGCAGTACTTC

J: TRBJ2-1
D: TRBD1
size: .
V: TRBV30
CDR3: CASEWTGVDEQFF
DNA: TGTGCCAGCGAATGGACAGGCGTCGATGAGCAGTTCTTC

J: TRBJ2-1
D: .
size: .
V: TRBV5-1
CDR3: CASAEAGPYNEQFF
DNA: TGCGCCAGCGCTGAGGCGGGACCATACAATGAGCAGTTCTTC

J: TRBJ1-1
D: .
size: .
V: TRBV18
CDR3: CASSKVGGTEAFF
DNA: TGTGCCAGCTCAAAGGTGGGGGGTACTGAAGCTTTCTTT

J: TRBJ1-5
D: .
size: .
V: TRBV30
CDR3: CAWSVSSGARPNQPQHF
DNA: TGTGCCTGGAGTGTATCTAGCGGCGCAAGGCCGAATCAGCCCCAGCATTTT

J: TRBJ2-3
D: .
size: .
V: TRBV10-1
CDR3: CASNVAATSPGSTDTQYF
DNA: TGCGCCAGCAACGTAGCAGCGACAAGCCCGGGGAGCACAGATACGCAGTATTTT

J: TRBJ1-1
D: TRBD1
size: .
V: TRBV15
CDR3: CATSSEGGTDTEAFF
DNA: TGTGCCACCAGCAGCGAGGGCGGGACAGACACTGAAGCTTTCTTT

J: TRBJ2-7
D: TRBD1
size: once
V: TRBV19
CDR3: CASSSTGSSYEQYF
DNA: TGTGCCAGTAGTTCGACAGGGAGCTCCTACGAGCAGTACTTC

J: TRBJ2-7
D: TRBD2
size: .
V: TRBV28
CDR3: CASSLFSGSYEQYF
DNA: TGTGCCAGCAGTTTATTTAGCGGGAGCTACGAGCAGTACTTC

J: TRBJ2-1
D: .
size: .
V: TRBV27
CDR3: CASSLSAGTLYNEQFF
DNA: TGTGCCAGCAGTTTATCGGCGGGGACTCTTTACAATGAGCAGTTCTTC

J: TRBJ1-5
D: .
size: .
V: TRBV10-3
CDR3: CATRASGPEGPQHF
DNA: TGTGCCACCCGGGCAAGCGGACCGGAGGGGCCCCAGCATTTT

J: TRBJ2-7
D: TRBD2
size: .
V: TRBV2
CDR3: CASRLLAGDSYEQYF
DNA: TGTGCCAGCAGGCTCCTAGCGGGGGACTCCTACGAGCAGTACTTC

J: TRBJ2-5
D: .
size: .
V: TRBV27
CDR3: CASSSQGGETQYF
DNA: TGTGCCAGCAGTTCCCAAGGGGGAGAGACCCAGTACTTC

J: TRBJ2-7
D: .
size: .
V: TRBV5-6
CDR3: CASSLGMTGTYEQYF
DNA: TGTGCCAGCAGCTTGGGGATGACGGGAACCTACGAGCAGTACTTC

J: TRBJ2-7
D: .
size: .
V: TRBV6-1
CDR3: CASSEIVKGLYF
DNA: TGTGCCAGCAGTGAAATCGTAAAGGGGTTGTACTTC

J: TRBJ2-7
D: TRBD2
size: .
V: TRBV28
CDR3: CASSKLAGFSYEQYF
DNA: TGTGCCAGCAGTAAACTAGCGGGGTTCTCCTACGAGCAGTACTTC

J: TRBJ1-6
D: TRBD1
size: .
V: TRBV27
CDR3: CASTDRGGRNSPLHF
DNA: TGTGCCAGCACGGACAGGGGTGGTCGAAATTCACCCCTCCACTTT

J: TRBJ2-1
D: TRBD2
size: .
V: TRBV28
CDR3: CASRSGALYNEQFF
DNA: TGTGCCAGCAGGAGCGGGGCCCTCTACAATGAGCAGTTCTTC

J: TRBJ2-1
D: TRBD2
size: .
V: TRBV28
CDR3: CASRSPSGRGKEQFF
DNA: TGTGCCAGCAGAAGCCCTAGCGGGAGAGGGAAGGAGCAGTTCTTC

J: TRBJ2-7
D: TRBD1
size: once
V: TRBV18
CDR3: CASSPPGTGLHEQYF
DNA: TGTGCCAGCTCACCACCCGGGACAGGGCTCCACGAGCAGTACTTC

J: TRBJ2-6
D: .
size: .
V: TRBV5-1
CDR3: CASSPPGQDSGANVLTF
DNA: TGCGCCAGCAGCCCACCGGGACAAGACTCTGGGGCCAACGTCCTGACTTTC